This T cell receptor (beta chain) was recovered during a study of cytomegalovirus exposure and HLA in healthy donors. Study-wide points: The study recorded about 150 TCR beta chains that were cytomegalovirus-associated.

This clone was counted many times. The antigen is unknown. The V segment lost 0 bases and the J segment 9 bases; nucleotides outside the gene matches: 11. This CDR3 region has 16 residues. Germline values: CDR1 MNHNS, CDR2 SASEGT. Measured with immunoSEQ multiplex PCR; TCRdb has only the in-frame clones, and not every one. The repertoire holds 200,000 to 250,000 clones, with over 70% as singletons. The chain recombines TRBV6-1 with TRBJ1-5; 7 nucleotides match TRBD1. This clonotype was sampled from a woman in her 30s in good health and CMV-seropositive. The material sequenced was PBMCs. The CDR3 DNA reads TGTGCCAGCAGTGAAGCCGCAGGGGAGGGGGCTGGGCCCCAGCATTTT. As protein: CASSEAAGEGAGPQHF.